This T cell receptor (beta chain) stems from a study of CD8 T cells in Susac syndrome. Of note for this clonotype: Its antigen is as yet unknown.

The CDR3 covers 14 residues. Germline CDR1 reads KGHSH; CDR2 reads LQKENI. V was trimmed by 0 bases and J by 7 bases, leaving 12 bases between them. Peripheral blood CD8+ and CD4+ T cells were profiled by TCR beta sequencing. The multiple sclerosis controls were treatment-naive patients with relapsing-remitting disease that was stable or active. Study-level findings and limits: By the study's own acknowledgment, its TCR sequencing and HLA analysis included relatively few individuals.

It was with random hexamers that about 0.45 to 1 ug RNA was reverse transcribed. Amplification of the TCR beta CDR3 was carried out by immunoSEQ multiplex PCR, which spanned a total of 54 Vbeta and 13 Jbeta segments. TCRdb called the immunoSEQ multiplex PCR reads again in MiXCR, with one record for every CDR3 protein. The sample includes about 280,000 distinct CDR3 sequences, around 83% of them seen just once. V is TRBV18 and J is TRBJ1-1, with D hard to call. The sequenced sample was CD8+ T cells from PBMCs. This sequence originates from a human donor with multiple sclerosis. The CDR3 spells CASSPPGVEGEAFF. The CDR3 region has the DNA TGTGCCAGCTCACCACCCGGGGTGGAAGGTGAAGCTTTCTTT.